The rows below give T cell receptor beta chains drawn from one sample of a study of blood T cell repertoires in COVID-19. Using immunoSEQ multiplex PCR, the repertoire was profiled, and TCRdb retains in-frame clones only, with some absent. This sample carries approximately 270,000 clones, roughly 91% of them seen once, and the ten largest clones take less than 2%. The specimen was PBMCs or T cells enriched from blood (not recorded which). The receptor source for this set is a woman between 55 and 75 years old who had recovered from COVID-19. CDR3s include the opening cysteine and the closing phenylalanine or tryptophan. Each record gives: D gene, V gene, clone size, J gene, CDR3 protein, CDR3 DNA. D genes are given only for firm matches. Clone size is not always given. Where it is, it says once, few, many or a class for expanded clones.

>-|TRBV7-8|-|TRBJ1-5
CASSPRQNSNQPQHF
TGTGCCAGCAGCCCCCGACAGAATAGCAATCAGCCCCAGCATTTT
>-|TRBV7-2|-|TRBJ1-6
CASSSGLAADYRPLHF
TGTGCCAGCAGCTCGGGATTGGCAGCTGATTATAGGCCCCTCCACTTT
>-|TRBV30|-|TRBJ1-1
CAWTRGYRNTEAFF
TGTGCCTGGACTCGGGGATATAGGAACACTGAAGCTTTCTTT
>-|TRBV28|once|TRBJ1-4
CASSYQASDGGEKLFF
TGTGCCAGCAGCTATCAAGCGTCAGACGGGGGTGAAAAACTGTTTTTT
>TRBD1|TRBV27|-|TRBJ2-3
CASSLDRGRGTQYF
TGTGCCAGCAGTTTGGACAGGGGGCGAGGGACGCAGTATTTT
>TRBD1|TRBV2|-|TRBJ1-2
CATTGGKGGYGYTF
TGTGCCACGACAGGGGGCAAGGGTGGCTATGGCTACACCTTC
>TRBD2|TRBV19|-|TRBJ2-1
CASSPSGGTYNEQFF
TGTGCCAGTAGTCCGAGCGGGGGCACCTACAATGAGCAGTTCTTC
>-|TRBV5-4|-|TRBJ2-5
CASSLADGRGYF
TGTGCCAGCAGCTTGGCCGATGGGAGAGGGTACTTC
>TRBD1|TRBV7-2|-|TRBJ1-6
CASSSVTGGNSPLHF
TGTGCCAGCAGCTCAGTTACAGGGGGTAATTCACCCCTCCACTTT
>TRBD2|TRBV10-1|-|TRBJ2-3
CASSERSSGRDTQYF
TGCGCCAGCAGTGAGCGTTCTAGCGGACGAGATACGCAGTATTTT
>TRBD2|TRBV3-1/TRBV3-2|-|TRBJ2-3
CASSQGLAGTLTDTQYF
TGTGCCAGCAGCCAGGGACTAGCGGGGACCCTCACAGATACGCAGTATTTT
>-|TRBV27|-|TRBJ1-4
CASSFWGGGEKLFF
TGTGCCAGCAGTTTTTGGGGGGGAGGGGAAAAACTGTTTTTT
>-|TRBV10-3|-|TRBJ1-1
CAIRDRTEDTEAFF
TGTGCCATCAGAGATAGGACGGAGGACACTGAAGCTTTCTTT
>-|TRBV28|once|TRBJ2-3
CASSHQRSPTDTQYF
TGTGCCAGCAGTCACCAGCGGTCCCCCACAGATACGCAGTATTTT
>-|TRBV19|-|TRBJ2-5
CASRTHRETQYF
TGTGCCAGTCGGACACACCGGGAGACCCAGTACTTC
>TRBD1|TRBV6-6|-|TRBJ1-2
CASSRTGTGGEGYTF
TGTGCCAGCAGCCGTACAGGGACAGGGGGCGAGGGCTACACCTTC
>TRBD1|TRBV5-1|-|TRBJ1-4
CASSWGQGYEKLFF
TGCGCCAGCAGCTGGGGACAGGGGTATGAAAAACTGTTTTTT
>-|TRBV5-4|-|TRBJ1-1
CASSLPGQNTEAFF
TGTGCCAGCAGCTTGCCAGGGCAGAACACTGAAGCTTTCTTT
>TRBD1|TRBV5-1|-|TRBJ2-2
CASSLGQGASTGELFF
TGCGCCAGCAGCTTGGGGCAGGGGGCAAGCACCGGGGAGCTGTTTTTT
>-|TRBV12-3/TRBV12-4|-|TRBJ1-1
CASSLGRNTEAFF
TGTGCCAGCAGTTTAGGCAGGAACACTGAAGCTTTCTTT
>TRBD2|TRBV5-5|-|TRBJ2-5
CASSLGVAGVQETQYF
TGTGCCAGCAGCTTGGGGGTAGCGGGAGTTCAAGAGACCCAGTACTTC
>-|TRBV7-9|-|TRBJ1-2
CASISTPLQTGLGYTF
TGTGCCAGCATCTCAACCCCCCTACAAACAGGGTTGGGCTACACCTTC
>TRBD1|TRBV19|-|TRBJ2-3
CATRQGSDTQYF
TGTGCCACTAGACAGGGTTCAGATACGCAGTATTTT
>-|TRBV6-5|-|TRBJ2-2
CASGIGEAGGELFF
TGTGCCAGCGGGATAGGGGAGGCTGGCGGGGAGCTGTTTTTT
>-|TRBV5-6|-|TRBJ1-4
CASSLGVENEKLFF
TGTGCCAGCAGCTTGGGCGTGGAGAATGAAAAACTGTTTTTT
>-|TRBV5-4|-|TRBJ2-3
CASSQAGTRVTDTQYF
TGTGCCAGCAGCCAGGCCGGGACTCGCGTCACAGATACGCAGTATTTT
>-|TRBV11-2|-|TRBJ2-2
CASRSIGGVGAGELFF
TGTGCCAGCAGATCGATCGGCGGTGTGGGAGCCGGGGAGCTGTTTTTT
>-|TRBV3-1/TRBV3-2|-|TRBJ2-2
CATRKLEIHGELFF
TGTGCCACACGAAAACTAGAAATTCACGGGGAGCTGTTTTTT
>-|TRBV19|-|TRBJ2-5
CATSDRSGETQYF
TGTGCCACCAGCGACAGGTCAGGCGAGACCCAGTACTTC
>TRBD1|TRBV10-2|-|TRBJ1-6
CASQPGQGNSPLHF
TGCGCCAGCCAACCGGGACAGGGGAATTCACCCCTCCACTTT
>-|TRBV5-1|-|TRBJ1-1
CASSLVGTVNTEAFF
TGCGCCAGCAGCTTGGTGGGCACGGTGAACACTGAAGCTTTCTTT
>TRBD2|TRBV28|once|TRBJ2-7
CASSLSGTSGDYEQYF
TGTGCCAGCAGTTTATCGGGGACTAGCGGAGACTACGAGCAGTACTTC